The clone carrying this T cell receptor beta chain was detected a few times. The data were obtained in a study of CD8 T cells in ankylosing spondylitis. TCRdb independently ran MiXCR on the 5' RACE reads; one entry per CDR3 protein. The sample comprises hundreds of thousands of distinct CDR3 sequences, more than 20% of which are singletons, and around 13% rests with the top ten. Germline V CDR1 and CDR2: MNHEY, SMNVEV (reference sequence). Between the trimmed V and J ends, which lost 5 bases and 4 bases, there was a span of 10 bases. The CDR3 has 13 amino acids. Sequencing input: blood, either unsorted or a sorted T cell fraction (not recorded which). The receptor's source is a male donor with ankylosing spondylitis or in good health (not recorded which). The chain is built from TRBV27 and TRBJ2-3; possible D gene TRBD2, 5 bases. The CDR3: CASSEGYSDTQYF. CDR3 bases: TGTGCCAGCAGTGAGGGCTACTCAGATACGCAGTATTTT.